This note documents a single T cell receptor beta chain sequence. The donors were part of the validation cohort, which consisted of about 130 subjects and was separate from the first cohort of under 750 subjects. The protocol was immunoSEQ multiplex PCR, while the TCRdb copy is restricted to in-frame clones and leaves out a portion. The sample includes 70,000 or so clones, about 93% of them seen just once. These data come from a study of cytomegalovirus exposure and HLA in healthy donors. Whole-study context: The approximately 130 validation repertoires were reported in a later analysis to have been generated on the same platform as the approximately 700 first-cohort repertoires.

Losses at the gene ends were 6 bases for V and 5 bases for J; bases not matched to a gene: 9. CDR1 is MNHNS, CDR2 SASEGT, per germline. The CDR3 totals 14 residues. This receptor was obtained from a young man in good health and CMV-seropositive. The chain combines TRBV6-1 with TRBJ1-2; TRBD1 aligns across 7 bases. The source material was PBMCs. For the CDR3, the DNA is TGTGCCAGCAGAAAGGGGGACAGAGGTTATGGCTACACCTTC. It is translated as CASRKGDRGYGYTF.